This T cell receptor (beta chain) was retrieved from a study of blood T cell repertoires in COVID-19. Between the trimmed V and J ends, which lost 5 bases and 9 bases, there was a span of 8 bases. Germline CDR1 reads SGHTA; CDR2 reads FQGNSA. The CDR3 is made up of 11 amino acids. The repertoire was sequenced with immunoSEQ multiplex PCR; TCRdb's copy has only in-frame clones and lacks some. The sample includes 70,000 to 100,000 clones, less than 75% of them seen just once. This rearrangement joins TRBV7-2 to TRBJ2-1; D uncertain. Sequencing was carried out using peripheral blood. The sequence came from a woman aged 60-75 years in a cohort sampled during active or convalescent COVID-19. The CDR3 is CASSPKSEQFF. As DNA, the CDR3 is TGTGCCAGCAGCCCTAAAAGTGAGCAGTTCTTC.